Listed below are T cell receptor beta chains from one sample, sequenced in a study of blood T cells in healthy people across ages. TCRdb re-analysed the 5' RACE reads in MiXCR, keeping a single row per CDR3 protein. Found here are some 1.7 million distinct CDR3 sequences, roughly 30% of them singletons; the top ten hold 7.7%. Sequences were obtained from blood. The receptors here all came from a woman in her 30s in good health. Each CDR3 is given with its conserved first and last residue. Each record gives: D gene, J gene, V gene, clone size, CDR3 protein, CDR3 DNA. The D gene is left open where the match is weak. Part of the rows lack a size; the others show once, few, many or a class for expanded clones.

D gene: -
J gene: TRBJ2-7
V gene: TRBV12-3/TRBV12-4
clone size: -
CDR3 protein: CASRPEEVGGRYEQYF
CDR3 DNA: TGTGCCAGCAGACCCGAGGAGGTAGGGGGGCGGTACGAGCAGTACTTC

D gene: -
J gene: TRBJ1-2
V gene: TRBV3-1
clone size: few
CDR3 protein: CASSYSRGYTF
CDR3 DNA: TGTGCCAGCAGCTACTCAAGGGGCTACACCTTC

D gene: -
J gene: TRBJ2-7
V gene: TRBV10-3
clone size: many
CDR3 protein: CAISEPPEGSPYEQYF
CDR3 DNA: TGTGCCATCAGTGAGCCTCCTGAGGGGAGTCCCTACGAGCAGTACTTC

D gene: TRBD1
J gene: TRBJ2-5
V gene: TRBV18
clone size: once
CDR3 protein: CAGSPIGDRNQETQYF
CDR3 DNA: TGTGCCGGCTCACCAATTGGGGACAGGAACCAAGAGACCCAGTACTTC

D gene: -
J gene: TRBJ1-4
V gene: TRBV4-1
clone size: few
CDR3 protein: CASSQDLGARYEKLFF
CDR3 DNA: TGCGCCAGCAGCCAAGATTTGGGGGCGCGGTATGAAAAACTGTTTTTT

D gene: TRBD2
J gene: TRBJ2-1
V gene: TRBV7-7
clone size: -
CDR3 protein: CASSFSGKINEQFF
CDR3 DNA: TGTGCCAGCAGCTTTAGCGGGAAAATCAATGAGCAGTTCTTC

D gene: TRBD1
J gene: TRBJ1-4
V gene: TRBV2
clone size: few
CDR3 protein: CASRTGVEKLFF
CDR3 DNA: TGTGCCAGCAGGACAGGGGTAGAAAAACTGTTTTTT

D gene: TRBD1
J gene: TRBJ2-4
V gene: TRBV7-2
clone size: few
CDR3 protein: CASSWDSSKNIQYF
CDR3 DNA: TGTGCCAGCAGCTGGGACAGCTCCAAAAACATTCAGTACTTC

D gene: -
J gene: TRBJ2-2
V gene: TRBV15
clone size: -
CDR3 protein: CATSRAEGRELFF
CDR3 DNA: TGTGCCACCAGCAGAGCGGAGGGCCGGGAGCTGTTTTTT

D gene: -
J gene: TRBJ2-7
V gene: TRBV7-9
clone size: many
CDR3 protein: CASTPYRRQGSWTSYEQYF
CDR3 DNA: TGTGCCAGCACCCCTTACAGACGGCAGGGAAGTTGGACCTCCTACGAGCAGTACTTC

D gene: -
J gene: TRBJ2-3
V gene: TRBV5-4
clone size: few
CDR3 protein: CASTSKKGSTDTQYF
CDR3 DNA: TGTGCCAGCACCTCGAAGAAGGGGAGCACAGATACGCAGTATTTT

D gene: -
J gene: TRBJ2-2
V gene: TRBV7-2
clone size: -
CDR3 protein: CASSRGSGNTGELFF
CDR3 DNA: TGTGCCAGCAGCCGGGGTTCGGGGAACACCGGGGAGCTGTTTTTT

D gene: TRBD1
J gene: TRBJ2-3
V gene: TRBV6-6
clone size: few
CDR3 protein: CASSRRTGGTDTQYF
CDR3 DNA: TGTGCCAGCAGTCGAAGGACAGGGGGCACAGATACGCAGTATTTT

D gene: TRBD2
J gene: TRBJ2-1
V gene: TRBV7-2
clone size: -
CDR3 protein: CASSLTFPGGPDNEQFF
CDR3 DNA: TGTGCCAGCAGCCTTACTTTCCCGGGGGGGCCGGACAATGAGCAGTTCTTC

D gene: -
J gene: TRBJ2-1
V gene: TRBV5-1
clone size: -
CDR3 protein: CASTFQAVTPVYNEQFF
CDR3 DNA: TGCGCCAGCACCTTCCAGGCTGTGACGCCCGTGTACAATGAGCAGTTCTTC

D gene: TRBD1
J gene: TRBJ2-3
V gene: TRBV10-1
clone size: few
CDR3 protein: CASSDEGADTDTQYF
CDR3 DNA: TGCGCCAGCAGTGATGAGGGGGCCGACACAGATACGCAGTATTTT

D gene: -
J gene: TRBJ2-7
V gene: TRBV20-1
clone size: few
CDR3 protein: CSAREAGVGEQYF
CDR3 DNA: TGCAGTGCTAGAGAAGCAGGGGTTGGCGAGCAGTACTTC

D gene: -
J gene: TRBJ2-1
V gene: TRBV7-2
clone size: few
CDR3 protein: CASSRLTSNEQFF
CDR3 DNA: TGTGCCAGCAGCCGACTTACAAGCAATGAGCAGTTCTTC

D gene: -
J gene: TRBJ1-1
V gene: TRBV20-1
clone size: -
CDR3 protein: CSARVGEKHTEAFF
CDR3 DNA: TGCAGTGCTAGAGTAGGGGAAAAGCACACTGAAGCTTTCTTT

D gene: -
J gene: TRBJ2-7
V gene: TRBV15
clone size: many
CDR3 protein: CATSNPSSYEQYF
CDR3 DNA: TGTGCCACCAGCAACCCGAGCTCCTACGAGCAGTACTTC

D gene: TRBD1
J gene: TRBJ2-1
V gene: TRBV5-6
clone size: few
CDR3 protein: CASSFDRGAFYNEQFF
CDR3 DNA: TGTGCCAGCAGCTTTGACAGGGGCGCTTTCTACAATGAGCAGTTCTTC

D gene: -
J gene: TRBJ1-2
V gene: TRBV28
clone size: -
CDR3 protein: CASSDPQGIGGYTF
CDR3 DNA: TGTGCCAGCAGCGACCCCCAGGGAATAGGCGGCTACACCTTC

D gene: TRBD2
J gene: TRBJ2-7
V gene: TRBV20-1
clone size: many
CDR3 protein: CSAKRGRDEQYF
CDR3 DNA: TGCAGTGCTAAGCGGGGTAGGGACGAGCAGTACTTC

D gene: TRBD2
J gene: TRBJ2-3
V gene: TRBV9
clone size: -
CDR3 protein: CAGSVEREKPDTQYF
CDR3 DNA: TGTGCCGGCAGCGTCGAGCGGGAGAAACCAGATACGCAGTATTTT

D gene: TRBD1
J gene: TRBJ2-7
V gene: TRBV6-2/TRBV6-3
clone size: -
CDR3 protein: CASSKTGAHTYEQYF
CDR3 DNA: TGTGCCAGCAGTAAAACAGGGGCCCACACCTACGAGCAGTACTTC

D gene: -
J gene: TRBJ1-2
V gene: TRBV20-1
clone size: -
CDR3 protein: CSARSQGGNYGYTF
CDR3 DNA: TGCAGTGCTAGATCACAGGGTGGCAACTATGGCTACACCTTC

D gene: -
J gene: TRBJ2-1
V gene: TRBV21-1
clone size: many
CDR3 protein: CASRRDRYNEQFF
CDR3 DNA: TGTGCCAGCCGCCGGGACAGGTACAATGAGCAGTTCTTC

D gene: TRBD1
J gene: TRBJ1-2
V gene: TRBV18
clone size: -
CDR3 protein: CASSPGTGARIGYTF
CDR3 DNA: TGTGCCAGCTCACCCGGGACAGGGGCCCGGATTGGCTACACCTTC

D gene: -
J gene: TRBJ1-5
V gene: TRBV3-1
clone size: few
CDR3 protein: CASSLQGTSVGNQPQHF
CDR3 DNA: TGTGCCAGCAGCCTGCAGGGGACATCGGTCGGCAATCAGCCCCAGCATTTT

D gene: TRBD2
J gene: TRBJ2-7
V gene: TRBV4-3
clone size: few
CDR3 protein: CASSRLLAGGIGEQYF
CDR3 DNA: TGCGCCAGCAGCCGGCTACTAGCGGGAGGAATAGGGGAGCAGTACTTC

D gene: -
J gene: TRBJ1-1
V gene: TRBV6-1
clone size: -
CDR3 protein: CASSDGGMGGRKGNTEAFF
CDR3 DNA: TGTGCCAGCAGTGACGGGGGGATGGGGGGGCGAAAGGGGAACACTGAAGCTTTCTTT

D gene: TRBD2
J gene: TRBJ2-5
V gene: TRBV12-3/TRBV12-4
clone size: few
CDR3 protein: CASSFRLAGGETQYF
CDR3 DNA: TGTGCCAGCAGTTTCCGACTAGCGGGAGGGGAGACCCAGTACTTC

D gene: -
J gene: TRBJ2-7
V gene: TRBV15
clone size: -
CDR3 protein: CATSRDRTPYEQYF
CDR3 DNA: TGTGCCACCAGCAGAGATAGGACACCCTACGAGCAGTACTTC

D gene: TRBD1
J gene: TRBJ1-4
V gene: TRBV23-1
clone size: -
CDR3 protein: CASSQPGWTGGAGNEKLFF
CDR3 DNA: TGCGCCAGCAGTCAACCCGGCTGGACAGGGGGCGCCGGCAATGAAAAACTGTTTTTT

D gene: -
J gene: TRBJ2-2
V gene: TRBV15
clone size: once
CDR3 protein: CATRHRIGELFF
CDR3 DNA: TGTGCCACCAGACATCGCATCGGGGAGCTGTTTTTT

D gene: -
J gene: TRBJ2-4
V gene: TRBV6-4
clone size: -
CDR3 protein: CASSGVSGRSQSSYNEQYF
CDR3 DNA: TGTGCCAGCAGTGGAGTTAGCGGAAGGTCCCAGTCTTCCTACAATGAGCAGTACTTC

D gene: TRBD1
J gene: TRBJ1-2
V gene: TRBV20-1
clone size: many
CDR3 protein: CSASSPSGTGTNYGYTF
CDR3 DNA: TGCAGTGCTAGCTCCCCTTCAGGGACAGGGACCAACTATGGCTACACCTTC

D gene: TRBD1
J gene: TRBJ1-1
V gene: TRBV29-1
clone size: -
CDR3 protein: CSVEGARAEAFF
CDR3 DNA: TGCAGCGTCGAGGGGGCGCGGGCTGAAGCTTTCTTT

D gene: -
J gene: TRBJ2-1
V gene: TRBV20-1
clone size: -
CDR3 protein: CSARGARNEQFF
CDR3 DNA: TGCAGTGCTAGGGGGGCTCGCAATGAGCAGTTCTTC

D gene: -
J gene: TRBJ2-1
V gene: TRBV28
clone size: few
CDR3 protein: CASTTPGRGGNEQFF
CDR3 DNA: TGTGCCAGCACCACCCCAGGAAGGGGGGGGAATGAGCAGTTCTTC

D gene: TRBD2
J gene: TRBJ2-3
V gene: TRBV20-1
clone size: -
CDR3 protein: CSAGTSGSTTDTQYF
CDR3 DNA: TGCAGTGCTGGGACTAGCGGGAGTACCACAGATACGCAGTATTTT

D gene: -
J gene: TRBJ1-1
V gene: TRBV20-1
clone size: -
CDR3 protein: CSARTSRGRLSEAFF
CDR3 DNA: TGCAGTGCTCGCACAAGTAGGGGACGGTTGTCTGAAGCTTTCTTT

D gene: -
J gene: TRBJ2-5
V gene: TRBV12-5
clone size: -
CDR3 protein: CASGFNPKGTQYF
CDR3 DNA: TGTGCTAGTGGTTTCAACCCAAAAGGGACCCAGTACTTC

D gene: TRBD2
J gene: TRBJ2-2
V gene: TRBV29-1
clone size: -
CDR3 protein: CSVWGLAGGVTGELFF
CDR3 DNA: TGCAGCGTTTGGGGACTAGCGGGAGGGGTCACCGGGGAGCTGTTTTTT

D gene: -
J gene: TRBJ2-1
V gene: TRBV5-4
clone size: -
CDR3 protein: CASSLGRGASSYNEQFF
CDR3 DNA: TGTGCCAGCAGCTTGGGTAGGGGGGCTAGCTCCTACAATGAGCAGTTCTTC

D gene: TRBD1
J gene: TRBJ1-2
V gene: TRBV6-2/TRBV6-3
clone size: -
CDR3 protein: CATSDPGGASYGYTF
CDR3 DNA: TGTGCCACCTCGGACCCAGGGGGCGCCAGCTATGGCTACACCTTC

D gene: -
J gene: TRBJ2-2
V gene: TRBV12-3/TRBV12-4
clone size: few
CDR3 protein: CASSMTGANTGELFF
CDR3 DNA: TGTGCCAGCAGCATGACCGGCGCGAACACCGGGGAGCTGTTTTTT

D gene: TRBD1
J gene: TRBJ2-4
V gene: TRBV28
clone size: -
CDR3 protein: CASTDRGSLNIQYF
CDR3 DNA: TGTGCCAGCACTGACAGGGGGAGTTTGAACATTCAGTACTTC

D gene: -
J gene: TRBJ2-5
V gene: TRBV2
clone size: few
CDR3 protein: CASTTDGGTQYF
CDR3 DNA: TGTGCCAGCACCACCGACGGGGGGACCCAGTACTTC

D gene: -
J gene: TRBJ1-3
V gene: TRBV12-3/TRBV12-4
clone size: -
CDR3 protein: CASSTTGVSGNTIYF
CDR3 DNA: TGTGCCAGCAGTACTACAGGAGTCTCTGGAAACACCATATATTTT

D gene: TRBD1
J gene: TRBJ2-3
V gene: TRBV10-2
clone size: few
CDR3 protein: CASRDGQGPTTDTQYF
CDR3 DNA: TGCGCCAGCAGAGATGGACAGGGGCCTACCACAGATACGCAGTATTTT

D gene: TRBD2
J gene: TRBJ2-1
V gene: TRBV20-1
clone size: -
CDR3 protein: CSATTGTSGYNEQFF
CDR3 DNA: TGCAGTGCAACCACCGGGACTAGTGGCTACAATGAGCAGTTCTTC

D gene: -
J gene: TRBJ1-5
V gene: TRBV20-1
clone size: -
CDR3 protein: CSAREGGGGSNRPQHF
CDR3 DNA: TGCAGTGCTAGAGAGGGCGGTGGGGGCTCCAATCGGCCCCAGCATTTT

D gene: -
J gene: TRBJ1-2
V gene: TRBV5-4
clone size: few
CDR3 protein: CASSLERGEFGDGYTF
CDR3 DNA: TGTGCCAGCAGCTTGGAAAGAGGAGAGTTTGGAGATGGCTACACCTTC

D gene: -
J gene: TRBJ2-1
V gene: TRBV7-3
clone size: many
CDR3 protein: CASSSHGGQFDEQFF
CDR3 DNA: TGTGCCAGCAGCTCACATGGGGGTCAGTTTGATGAGCAGTTCTTC